These 24 T cell receptor beta chains originate from one sample sequenced in a study of blood T cells in healthy people across ages. Sample-barcoded 5' priming and a J-beta primer mix drove a second PCR of roughly 6 to 12 cycles. TCRdb reprocessed the 5' RACE reads via MiXCR and lists one record per CDR3 protein. The sample lists 1.5 million to 2 million distinct CDR3 sequences; approximately 28% were seen once. Specimen: blood. The receptor set was obtained from a woman in her 30s in good health.

This clonotype was recorded at least ten times. V usage is TRBV12-3 or TRBV12-4 and J usage is TRBJ2-1; no firm D call. CDR3 size: 12 residues. V was shortened by 3 bases and J by 7 bases, with 7 bases between the two germline ends. The CDR3 DNA reads TGTGCCAGCAGTTTTCGGGCGAATGAGCAGTTCTTC. It yields the protein CASSFRANEQFF.

This clonotype was recorded a few times. The V gene is TRBV7-2, the J gene TRBJ2-7; TRBD2 agrees at 7 bases. The V segment lost 0 bases and the J segment 2 bases; nucleotides outside the gene matches: 7. CDR1 and CDR2 from the germline V gene are SGHTA and FQGNSA. The CDR3 length is 16 residues. CDR3 in amino acids: CASSLASAGVTYEQYF. The CDR3 DNA is TGTGCCAGCAGCTTAGCATCGGCGGGGGTGACCTACGAGCAGTACTTC.

Notes on this clonotype: Its ends do not fully match the called genes, so a read error is possible. The chain links TRBV18 to TRBJ2-5; 7 nucleotides align to TRBD1. The CDR3 loop spans 14 amino acids. CDR1 and CDR2 from the germline V gene are KGHSH and LQKENI. The CDR3 DNA is TGTGCCAGCTCCCCACAGGGGATCCGGGAGACCCAGTACTTC. Its translation: CASSPQGIRETQYF.

This clonotype has a handful of counts. The genes are TRBV5-1 and TRBJ2-7, with unresolved D. The CDR3 is 14 amino acids. Trimming shortened V by 3 bases and J by 3 bases, and 13 bases separated the two germline ends. Germline CDR1 is SGHRS and CDR2 is YFSETQ. CDR3 region: CASSWNWISYEQYF. The DNA of the CDR3 is TGCGCCAGCAGCTGGAATTGGATAAGCTACGAGCAGTACTTC.

The genes are TRBV5-1 and TRBJ1-4; D possibly corresponds to TRBD1 (5 bases). V was clipped by 0 bases and J by 5 bases, with 11 bases between them. The V gene's germline CDR1 is SGHRS and CDR2 YFSETQ. This CDR3 comprises 15 residues. The CDR3 loop is CASSLDGTVNEKLFF. The CDR3 DNA reads as TGCGCCAGCAGCTTGGATGGGACTGTCAATGAAAAACTGTTTTTT.

This clonotype appeared many times. The chain couples TRBV5-1 to TRBJ1-4; 8 bases are a match to TRBD1. J was trimmed by 8 bases and V by 2 bases; bases with no gene match: 2. Germline V CDR1 and CDR2: SGHRS, YFSETQ. CDR3 length: 13 residues. The CDR3 spells CASSLGQGEKLFF. CDR3 nucleotides: TGCGCCAGCAGCTTAGGACAGGGCGAAAAACTGTTTTTT.

The rearrangement links TRBV14 to TRBJ1-1; D not resolved. This CDR3 is built from 13 residues. Germline loops: CDR1 SGHDN, CDR2 FVKESK. Trimming removed 1 base at V and 6 bases at J, with 9 bases between. This CDR3 is CASSQGRFAEAFF. The CDR3 DNA reads TGTGCCAGCAGCCAAGGACGGTTCGCTGAAGCTTTCTTT.

Note on this clonotype: This may come from a read error, since a much larger clone is one base off. In DNA, the CDR3 is TGCGCCAGCAGCCAAGATTGCGAGGTGAATACGCTCGGCTACACCTTC. The encoded protein is CASSQDCEVNTLGYTF. The chain carries TRBV4-3 and TRBJ1-2; D uncertain. Germline loops: CDR1 LGHNA, CDR2 YSLEER. The length of the CDR3 is 16 residues. Trimming stripped 0 bases from V and 8 bases from J, with 19 bases between.

This chain joins TRBV20-1 and TRBJ2-3; D not resolved. V was shortened by 3 bases and J by 4 bases, with 14 bases between the two germline ends. CDR1 is DFQATT, CDR2 SNEGSKA, per germline (reference sequence). This CDR3 is 14 amino acids long. The CDR3 loop reads CSARETRPPDTQYF. The CDR3 region has the DNA TGCAGTGCTAGGGAGACAAGGCCCCCAGATACGCAGTATTTT.

The J gene is TRBJ2-1, the V gene TRBV10-3; D is possibly TRBD1 (8 bases). There are 14 residues in the CDR3. V lost 3 bases and J 13 bases, leaving 19 bases between the germline ends. Germline V gives CDR1 ENHRY, CDR2 SYGVKD. The CDR3 DNA follows: TGTGCCATCAGTGACTCCACAGGGGGGGGACCCCAGTTCTTC. Its protein product is CAISDSTGGGPQFF.

This clonotype was seen ten or more times. The chain couples TRBV7-3 to TRBJ2-1; D unresolved. Looked up from germline, CDR1 is SGHTA and CDR2 is FQGTGA. This CDR3 has 12 amino acids. Trimming cost V 5 bases and J 6 bases, with 8 bases left between them. As DNA, the CDR3 is TGTGCCAGCAGCCCACGCCCCAATGAGCAGTTCTTC. Translating it yields CASSPRPNEQFF.

In its sample, this clonotype was seen many times. The rearrangement links TRBV10-3 to TRBJ2-4; no definite D call. V was pared by 4 bases and J by 0 bases, with 16 bases between. The CDR3 has 17 amino acids. The germline CDR1 and CDR2 sequences are ENHRY and SYGVKD. This CDR3 reads CAISGASDPLAKNIQYF. The CDR3 nucleotides are TGTGCCATCAGTGGGGCTAGTGATCCCCTAGCCAAAAACATTCAGTACTTC.

This clonotype was seen at least ten times. The genes are TRBV25-1 and TRBJ2-7; the match to TRBD2 covers 12 bases. The CDR3 is 16 residues long. V dropped 0 bases and J dropped 7; count of bases not matched to a gene: 7. The germline V gene encodes CDR1 MGHDK and CDR2 SYGVNS. The CDR3 loop is CASSEYVSGTSGEQYF. CDR3 in DNA: TGTGCCAGCAGTGAATATGTTTCCGGGACTAGCGGGGAGCAGTACTTC.

The chain uses TRBV28 and TRBJ1-4, with a possible D match to TRBD1 (6 bases). Per the germline V gene, CDR1 is MDHEN and CDR2 is SYDVKM. This CDR3 comprises 13 residues. The germline V and J ends were trimmed by 5 bases and 8 bases, with 12 bases remaining between them. The chain's CDR3 is CASSGGGGEKLFF. CDR3 coding DNA: TGTGCCAGCAGTGGAGGGGGGGGAGAAAAACTGTTTTTT.

This clonotype showed up many times. The chain links TRBV24-1 to TRBJ2-1; tentative D call: TRBD1 (5 bases). The CDR3 covers 15 residues. V lost 4 bases to trimming and J lost 1 base, with 10 bases between them. The germline CDR1 and CDR2 sequences are KGHDR and SFDVKD. The CDR3: CATSDRQSSYNEQFF. The CDR3 DNA reads as TGTGCCACCAGTGACCGACAGAGTTCCTACAATGAGCAGTTCTTC.

V gene TRBV9 combines with J gene TRBJ2-1; perhaps D is TRBD1 or TRBD2 (5 bases each). Trimming cost V 4 bases and J 11 bases, with 10 bases left between them. There are 11 residues in the CDR3. CDR1 and CDR2 from the germline V gene are SGDLS and YYNGEE. DNA of the CDR3: TGTGCCAGCAGCCGGGGACCGCAGCAGTTCTTC. It codes for CASSRGPQQFF. Based on the CDR3 plus reference TRBV9 and TRBJ2-1, the full variable domain is DSGVTQTPKHLITATGQRVTLRCSPRSGDLSVYWYQQSLDQGLQFLIQYYNGEERAKGNILERFSAQQFPDLHSELNLSSLELGDSALYFCASSRGPQQFFGPGTRLTVL.

This clonotype was observed a handful of times. V usage is TRBV7-9 and J usage is TRBJ2-1; no clear D gene. Germline V CDR1 and CDR2: SEHNR, FQNEAQ (reference sequence). CDR3 length: 16 amino acids. Trimming pared 0 bases from V and 4 bases from J, leaving 13 bases between. Here the CDR3 reads CASSLADGVPYNEQFF. In DNA, the CDR3 is TGTGCCAGCAGCTTAGCGGACGGAGTGCCTTACAATGAGCAGTTCTTC. The whole variable domain, filled in from reference TRBV7-9 and TRBJ2-1, reads DTGVSQNPRHKITKRGQNVTFRCDPISEHNRLYWYRQTLGQGPEFLTYFQNEAQLEKSRLLSDRFSAERPKGSFSTLEIQRTEQGDSAMYLCASSLADGVPYNEQFFGPGTRLTVL.

For this clonotype: A much larger clone differs by one base, so this may be a read error. This chain connects TRBV7-2 to TRBJ2-1, with D possibly being TRBD2 (6 bases). This CDR3 is 14 amino acids long. Germline loops: CDR1 SGHTA, CDR2 FQGNSA. With 1 base removed from V and 13 bases from J, the gap between germline ends came to 17 bases. CDR3 sequence (DNA): TGTGCCAGCAGCTTAGGGGGGGTCAAAGAGACCCAGTTCTTC. The encoded protein is CASSLGGVKETQFF.

The V call is TRBV3-1, the J call TRBJ2-1; 8 bases fit TRBD2. The V and J ends lost 5 bases and 3 bases, in that order; junction bases with no gene match: 6. CDR1 and CDR2 (germline): LGHDT, YNNKEL (reference sequence). The CDR3 has 15 residues. CDR3 amino acids: CASSFGAGVYNEQFF. CDR3 in DNA: TGTGCCAGCAGCTTCGGAGCGGGAGTCTACAATGAGCAGTTCTTC.

The chain uses TRBV7-2 and TRBJ1-5; D remains ambiguous. The V gene's germline CDR1 is SGHTA and CDR2 FQGNSA. V shed 1 base and J shed 5 bases, with 6 bases lying between them. The CDR3 runs 13 residues. The CDR3 region is CTSSLVRDQPQHF. The CDR3 coding sequence is TGTACCAGCAGCTTAGTTAGGGATCAGCCCCAGCATTTT.

At least ten counts were recorded for this clonotype. The rearrangement links TRBV20-1 to TRBJ2-7, with D maybe TRBD2 (6 bases). Trimming left V 3 bases short and J 0 bases short, with 12 bases between. CDR3 length equals 14 residues. CDR1 is DFQATT, CDR2 SNEGSKA, per germline (reference sequence). The CDR3 is CSASDSGYSYEQYF. The CDR3 DNA sequence: TGCAGTGCTAGCGATAGCGGTTACTCCTACGAGCAGTACTTC.

In this sample, this clonotype turned up many times. One end of the junction does not line up with germline, which may come from a read error. The chain recombines TRBV5-1 with TRBJ1-5, with 11 bases identical to TRBD1. The CDR3 runs to 15 residues. Germline assignment: CDR1 SGHRS and CDR2 YFSETQ. DNA for the CDR3: TGTGCCAGCAGCCCTGGACAGGGGGCCAGTCAGCCCCAGCATTTT. Its protein is CASSPGQGASQPQHF.

This clonotype has just a few counts. The genes are TRBV28 and TRBJ1-5, with D uncertain. In germline, CDR1 is MDHEN, CDR2 SYDVKM. The CDR3 has 18 amino acids. Deletions cut 6 bases from V and 5 bases from J, with 26 bases between. The CDR3 DNA sequence: TGTGCCAGCAGCCAAAACTCTGGGATTGGAAGCGTCGATCAGCCCCAGCATTTT. Encoded protein: CASSQNSGIGSVDQPQHF.

The genes are TRBV10-2 and TRBJ2-1, with 9 bases aligning to TRBD2. Trimming cost V 0 bases and J 4 bases; bases outside gene matches: 7. The CDR3 spans 17 residues. CDR1 is WSHSY and CDR2 is SAAADI in the germline V gene. In DNA form, the CDR3 reads TGCGCCAGCAGTGAGTCGGTGGGCGGGGGGGCATACAATGAGCAGTTCTTC. Its translation is CASSESVGGGAYNEQFF.